This T cell receptor (beta chain) was observed in a study of blood T cell repertoires in COVID-19. Across the whole study: T cells, B-cell-depleted T cells, or PBMCs provided the cDNA or gDNA that served as material.

Authors' analysis steps: Amplification with reference gene primers provided the estimates of nucleated cell counts. Data came from immunoSEQ multiplex PCR; TCRdb stores just in-frame clones and leaves some out. V, J and clone size reflect that table, while D and trimming were determined from the DNA. The sample carries approximately 140,000 clones, around 85% recorded once. Trimming stripped 1 base from V and 3 bases from J, with 7 bases between. Germline CDR1 and CDR2: LNHDA and SQIVND (reference sequence). The CDR3 length is 13 residues. This TCR was recovered from a man in his sixties or seventies with acute or convalescent COVID-19. The chain recombines TRBV19 with TRBJ2-7; D may be TRBD2 (6 bases). Sequencing was carried out using peripheral blood. The CDR3 nucleotides are TGTGCCAGTAGTATAGCGCGGGGCTACGAGCAGTACTTC. It yields the protein CASSIARGYEQYF. Looking up the rest from reference TRBV19 and TRBJ2-7 gives the full variable domain: DGGITQSPKYLFRKEGQNVTLSCEQNLNHDAMYWYRQDPGQGLRLIYYSQIVNDFQKGDIAEGYSVSREKKESFPLTVTSAQKNPTAFYLCASSIARGYEQYFGPGTRLTVT.